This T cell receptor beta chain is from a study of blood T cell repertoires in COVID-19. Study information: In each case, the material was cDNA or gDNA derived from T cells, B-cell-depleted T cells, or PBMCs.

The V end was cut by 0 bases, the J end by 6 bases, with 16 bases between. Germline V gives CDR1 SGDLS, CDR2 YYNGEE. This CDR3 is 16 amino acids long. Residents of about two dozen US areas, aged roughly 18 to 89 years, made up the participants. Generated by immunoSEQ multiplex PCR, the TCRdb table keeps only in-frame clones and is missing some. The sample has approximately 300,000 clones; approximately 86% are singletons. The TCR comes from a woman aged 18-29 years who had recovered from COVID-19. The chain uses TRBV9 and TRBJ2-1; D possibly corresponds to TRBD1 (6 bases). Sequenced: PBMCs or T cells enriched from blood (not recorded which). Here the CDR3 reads CASSVAPGRQANEQFF. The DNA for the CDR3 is TGTGCCAGCAGCGTAGCTCCCGGAAGACAGGCCAATGAGCAGTTCTTC.